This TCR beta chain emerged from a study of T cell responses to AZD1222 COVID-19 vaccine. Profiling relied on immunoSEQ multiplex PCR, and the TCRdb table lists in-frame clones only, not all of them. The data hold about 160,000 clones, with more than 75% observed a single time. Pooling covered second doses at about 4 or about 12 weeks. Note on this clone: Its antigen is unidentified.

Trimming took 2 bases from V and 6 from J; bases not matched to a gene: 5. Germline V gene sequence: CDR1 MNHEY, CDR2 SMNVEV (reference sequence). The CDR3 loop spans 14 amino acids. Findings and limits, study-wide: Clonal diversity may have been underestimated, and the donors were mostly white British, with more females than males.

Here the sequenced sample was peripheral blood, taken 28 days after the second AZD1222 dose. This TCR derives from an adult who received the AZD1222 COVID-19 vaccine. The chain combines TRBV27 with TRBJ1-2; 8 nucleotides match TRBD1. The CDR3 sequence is CASSLLGQGNGYTF. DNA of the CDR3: TGTGCCAGCAGTTTACTCGGACAGGGAAATGGCTACACCTTC.